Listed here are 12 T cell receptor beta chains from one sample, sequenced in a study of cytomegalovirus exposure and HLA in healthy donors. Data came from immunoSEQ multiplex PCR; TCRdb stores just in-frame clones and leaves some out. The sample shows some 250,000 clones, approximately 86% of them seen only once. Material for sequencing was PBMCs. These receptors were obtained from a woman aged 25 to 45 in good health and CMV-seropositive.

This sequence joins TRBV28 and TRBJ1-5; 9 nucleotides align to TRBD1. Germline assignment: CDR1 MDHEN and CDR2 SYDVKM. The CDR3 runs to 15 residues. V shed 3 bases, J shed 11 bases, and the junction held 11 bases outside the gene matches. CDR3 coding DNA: TGTGCCAGCAGTTTCGGACAGGGGCATCGGAGGGCCCAGCATTTT. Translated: CASSFGQGHRRAQHF.

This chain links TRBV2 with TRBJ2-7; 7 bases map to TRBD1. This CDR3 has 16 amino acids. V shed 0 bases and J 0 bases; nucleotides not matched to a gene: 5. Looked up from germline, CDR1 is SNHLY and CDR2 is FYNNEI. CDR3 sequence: CASSEASTGNSYEQYF. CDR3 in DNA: TGTGCCAGCAGTGAAGCGTCGACAGGGAACTCCTACGAGCAGTACTTC.

The CDR3 DNA sequence: TGTGCCATCAGTTATACGGTGAACACTGAAGCTTTCTTT. This sequence encodes CAISYTVNTEAFF. The rearrangement links TRBV10-3 to TRBJ1-1; D call uncertain. CDR1 is ENHRY and CDR2 is SYGVKD in the germline V gene. The CDR3 length is 13 residues. The V end lost 5 bases, the J end lost 0 bases, and 7 bases lay between the germline ends.

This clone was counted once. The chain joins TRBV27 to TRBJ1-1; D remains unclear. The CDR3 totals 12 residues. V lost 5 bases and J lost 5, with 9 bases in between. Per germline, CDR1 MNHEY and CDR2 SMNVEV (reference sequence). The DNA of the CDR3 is TGTGCCAGCAGTCAAATCGGTACTGAAGCTTTCTTT. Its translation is CASSQIGTEAFF.

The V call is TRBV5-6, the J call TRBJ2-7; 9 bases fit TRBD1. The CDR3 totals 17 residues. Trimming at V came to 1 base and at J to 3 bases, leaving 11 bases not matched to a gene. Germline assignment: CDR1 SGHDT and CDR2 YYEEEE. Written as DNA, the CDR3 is TGTGCCAGCAGCTTGAGATCGTGGACAGGGGTCGTCTACGAGCAGTACTTC. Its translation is CASSLRSWTGVVYEQYF.

This CDR3 is CASRTPGQGSAQPQHF. The CDR3 nucleotides read TGCGCCAGCAGAACTCCGGGACAGGGGTCGGCTCAGCCCCAGCATTTT. The rearrangement links TRBV23-1 to TRBJ1-5, with 10 bases identical to TRBD1. TRBV23-1 is placed among ORFs of uncertain function. V was clipped by 6 bases and J by 6 bases; unmatched bases: 11. This CDR3 is built from 16 residues.

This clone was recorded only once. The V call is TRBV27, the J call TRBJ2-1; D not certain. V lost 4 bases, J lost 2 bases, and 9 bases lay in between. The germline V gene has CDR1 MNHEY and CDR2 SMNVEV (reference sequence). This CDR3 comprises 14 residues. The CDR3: CASSSEYAYNEQFF. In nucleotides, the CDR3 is TGTGCCAGCAGTTCTGAGTATGCCTACAATGAGCAGTTCTTC.

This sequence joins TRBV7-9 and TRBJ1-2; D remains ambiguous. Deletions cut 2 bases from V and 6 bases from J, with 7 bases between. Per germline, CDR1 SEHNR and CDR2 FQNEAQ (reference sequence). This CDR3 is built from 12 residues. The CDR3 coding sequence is TGTGCCAGCAGCTTAACAACAGATGGCTACACCTTC. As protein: CASSLTTDGYTF.

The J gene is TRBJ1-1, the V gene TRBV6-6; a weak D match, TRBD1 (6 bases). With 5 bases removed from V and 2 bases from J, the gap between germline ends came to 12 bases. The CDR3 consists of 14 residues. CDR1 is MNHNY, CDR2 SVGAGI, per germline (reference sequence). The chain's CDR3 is CASSKDRVNTEAFF. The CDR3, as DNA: TGTGCCAGCAGTAAGGACAGAGTAAACACTGAAGCTTTCTTT.

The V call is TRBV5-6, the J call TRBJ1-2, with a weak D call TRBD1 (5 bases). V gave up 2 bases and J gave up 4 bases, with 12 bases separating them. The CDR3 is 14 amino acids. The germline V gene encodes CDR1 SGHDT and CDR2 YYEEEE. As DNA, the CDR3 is TGTGCCAGCAGCTTCCTAGACAGCCTCTATGGCTACACCTTC. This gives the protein CASSFLDSLYGYTF.

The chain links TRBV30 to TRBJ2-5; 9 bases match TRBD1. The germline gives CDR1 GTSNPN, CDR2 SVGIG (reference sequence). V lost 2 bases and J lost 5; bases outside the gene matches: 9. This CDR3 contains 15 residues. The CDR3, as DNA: TGTGCCTGGAGTCAGAGGACAGGGGTGAGGGAGACCCAGTACTTC. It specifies CAWSQRTGVRETQYF.

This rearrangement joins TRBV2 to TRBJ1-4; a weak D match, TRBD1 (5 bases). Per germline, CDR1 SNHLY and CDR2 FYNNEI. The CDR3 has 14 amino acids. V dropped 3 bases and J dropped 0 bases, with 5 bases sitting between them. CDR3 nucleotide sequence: TGTGCCAGCAGTGACAGGGCAACTAATGAAAAACTGTTTTTT. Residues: CASSDRATNEKLFF.